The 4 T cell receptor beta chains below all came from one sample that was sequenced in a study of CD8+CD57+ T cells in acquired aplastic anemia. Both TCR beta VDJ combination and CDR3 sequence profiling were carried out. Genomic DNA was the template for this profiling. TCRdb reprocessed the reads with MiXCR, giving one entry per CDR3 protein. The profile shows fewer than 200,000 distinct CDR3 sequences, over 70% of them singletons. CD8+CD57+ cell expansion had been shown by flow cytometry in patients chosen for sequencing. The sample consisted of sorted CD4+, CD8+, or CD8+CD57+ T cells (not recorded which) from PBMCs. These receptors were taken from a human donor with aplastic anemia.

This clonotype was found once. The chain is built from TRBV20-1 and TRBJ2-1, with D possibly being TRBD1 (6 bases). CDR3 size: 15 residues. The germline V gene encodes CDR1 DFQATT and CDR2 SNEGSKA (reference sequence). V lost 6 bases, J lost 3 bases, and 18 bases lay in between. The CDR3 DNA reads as TGCAGTGCAATAACAGGGCGTCTCGTCTACAATGAGCAGTTCTTC. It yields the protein CSAITGRLVYNEQFF.

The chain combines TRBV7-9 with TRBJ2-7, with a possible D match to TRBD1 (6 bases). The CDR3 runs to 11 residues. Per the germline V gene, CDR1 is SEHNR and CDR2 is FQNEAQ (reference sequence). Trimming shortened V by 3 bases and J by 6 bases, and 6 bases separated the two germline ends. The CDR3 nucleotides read TGTGCCAGCAGCTTGGGGGCCGAGCAGTACTTC. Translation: CASSLGAEQYF.

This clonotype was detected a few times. The CDR3: CASSELAGLATQYF. CDR3 nucleotide sequence: TGTGCCAGCAGTGAACTAGCGGGATTAGCTACGCAGTATTTT. V and J are TRBV2 and TRBJ2-3; 9 nucleotides match TRBD2. V lost 2 bases and J lost 8; bases outside the gene matches: 5. CDR1 SNHLY and CDR2 FYNNEI come from the germline V gene. This CDR3 comprises 14 residues.

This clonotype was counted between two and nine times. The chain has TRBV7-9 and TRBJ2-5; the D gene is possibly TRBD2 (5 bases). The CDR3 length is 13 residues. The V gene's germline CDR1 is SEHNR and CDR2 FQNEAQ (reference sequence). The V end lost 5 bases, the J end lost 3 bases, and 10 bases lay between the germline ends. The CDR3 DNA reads TGTGCCAGCAGCCTCCGGGGAAAAGAGACCCAGTACTTC. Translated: CASSLRGKETQYF.